Below are 25 T cell receptor beta chains sequenced from a single sample in a study of blood T cell repertoires in COVID-19. Clones were read by immunoSEQ multiplex PCR, and TCRdb kept only the in-frame ones, dropping some. Of roughly 250,000 clones in the sample, about 87% are singletons; the top ten hold roughly 1.2%. Specimen: PBMCs or T cells enriched from blood (not recorded which). These TCRs come from a middle-aged woman with acute COVID-19.

The rearrangement joins TRBV7-9 to TRBJ2-3, with a tentative D call TRBD1 (6 bases). The length of the CDR3 is 16 residues. The germline V and J ends were trimmed by 4 bases and 2 bases, with 16 bases remaining between them. Germline V lookup: CDR1 SEHNR, CDR2 FQNEAQ (reference sequence). DNA of the CDR3: TGTGCCAGCAGCTCGATAATCACAGGGCTCACAGATACGCAGTATTTT. This translates into CASSSIITGLTDTQYF.

This rearrangement joins TRBV12-2 to TRBJ1-3; the table's TRBD1 call for D was not verified on the DNA. TRBV12-2 is flagged as a pseudogene. The CDR3 loop spans 17 amino acids. CDR3 coding DNA: TGTGCAAGGGTCGGGACAGGGGATACCTTTTCTGGAAACACCATATATTTT. It specifies CARVGTGDTFSGNTIYF.

This chain connects TRBV3-1 (or the pseudogene TRBV3-2) to TRBJ1-5; D gene uncertain. V lost 5 bases and J lost 5, with 10 bases in between. Per germline, CDR1 LGHDT and CDR2 YNNKEL (reference sequence). This CDR3 has 13 residues. The CDR3 DNA reads as TGTGCCAGCAGCGGACGGGAGGATCAGCCCCAGCATTTT. It specifies CASSGREDQPQHF.

The rearrangement uses TRBV7-9 and TRBJ2-3; 7 nucleotides match TRBD2. V gave up 3 bases and J gave up 10 bases; unmatched junction bases: 4. The CDR3 totals 12 residues. Germline lookup yields CDR1 SEHNR and CDR2 FQNEAQ (reference sequence). The CDR3 nucleotides read TGTGCCAGCAGCTTGGGGACTACGGCGCAGTATTTT. This encodes CASSLGTTAQYF. The full variable domain, with the rest looked up from reference TRBV7-9 and TRBJ2-3, is DTGVSQNPRHKITKRGQNVTFRCDPISEHNRLYWYRQTLGQGPEFLTYFQNEAQLEKSRLLSDRFSAERPKGSFSTLEIQRTEQGDSAMYLCASSLGTTAQYFGPGTRLTVL.

The chain combines TRBV7-9 with TRBJ1-4; TRBD1 matches at 9 bases. This CDR3 is built from 15 residues. Germline V gene data show CDR1 as SEHNR and CDR2 as FQNEAQ (reference sequence). Trimming took 5 bases from V and 7 from J; bases not matched to a gene: 8. The CDR3 loop reads CASSLGDRESEKLFF. The CDR3 DNA reads TGTGCCAGCAGCCTAGGGGACAGGGAGAGTGAAAAACTGTTTTTT. The variable domain in full, with the rest retrieved from reference TRBV7-9 and TRBJ1-4, is DTGVSQNPRHKITKRGQNVTFRCDPISEHNRLYWYRQTLGQGPEFLTYFQNEAQLEKSRLLSDRFSAERPKGSFSTLEIQRTEQGDSAMYLCASSLGDRESEKLFFGSGTQLSVL.

This chain links TRBV7-2 with TRBJ1-2; no reliable D call. The length of the CDR3 is 16 residues. CDR1 and CDR2 (germline): SGHTA, FQGNSA. Trimming pared 7 bases from V and 8 bases from J, leaving 26 bases between. The CDR3 sequence: CASIKAGRSGIGGYTF. CDR3 in DNA: TGTGCCAGCATTAAAGCAGGCAGGAGCGGAATAGGGGGCTACACCTTC.

The V gene is TRBV18, the J gene TRBJ1-1; D is ambiguous. The CDR3 is 13 residues long. Germline V gives CDR1 KGHSH, CDR2 LQKENI. Trimming left V 0 bases short and J 8 bases short, with 10 bases between. CDR3 coding DNA: TGTGCCAGCTCACCACCTGGGCAGGTGGAAGCTTTCTTT. Translating it yields CASSPPGQVEAFF.

The V call is TRBV20-1, the J call TRBJ2-1; D gene unclear. Trimming shortened V by 3 bases and J by 0 bases, and 12 bases separated the two germline ends. The CDR3 runs 15 residues. The germline gives CDR1 DFQATT, CDR2 SNEGSKA (reference sequence). The CDR3, as DNA: TGCAGTGCTAGTCACTATAGGCGCTCCTACAATGAGCAGTTCTTC. This sequence encodes CSASHYRRSYNEQFF.

The chain recombines TRBV18 with TRBJ2-7, with 8 bases lining up with TRBD2. V trimming: 3 bases; J trimming: 3 bases; junction bases outside the gene matches: 10. The CDR3 runs 16 residues. Germline V lookup: CDR1 KGHSH, CDR2 LQKENI. The CDR3 coding sequence is TGTGCCAGCTCACCCTCCAGCGGGAGCACGGACTACGAGCAGTACTTC. This encodes CASSPSSGSTDYEQYF. Full variable domain (rest looked up from reference TRBV18 and TRBJ2-7): NAGVMQNPRHLVRRRGQEARLRCSPMKGHSHVYWYRQLPEEGLKFMVYLQKENIIDESGMPKERFSAEFPKEGPSILRIQQVVRGDSAAYFCASSPSSGSTDYEQYFGPGTRLTVT.

This chain uses TRBV27 with TRBJ2-7, with a tentative D call TRBD1 (6 bases). Trimming took off 6 bases at V and 0 bases at J, with 15 bases between the two ends. The length of the CDR3 is 15 residues. Germline assignment: CDR1 MNHEY and CDR2 SMNVEV (reference sequence). The CDR3 sequence is CASSSVTGSSYEQYF. The DNA of the CDR3 is TGTGCCAGCAGCTCAGTCACAGGGAGCTCCTACGAGCAGTACTTC.

The J gene is TRBJ2-1, the V gene TRBV28; 9 nucleotides agree with TRBD1. This CDR3 has 16 residues. The V and J ends lost 7 bases and 3 bases, in that order; junction bases with no gene match: 10. The germline V gene encodes CDR1 MDHEN and CDR2 SYDVKM. The chain's CDR3 is CASTGSQGANYNEQFF. The CDR3 DNA reads as TGTGCCAGCACCGGATCACAGGGGGCTAACTACAATGAGCAGTTCTTC.

The V and J genes are TRBV4-2 and TRBJ1-2; tentative D call: TRBD1 (6 bases). This CDR3 spans 16 amino acids. The germline V and J ends were trimmed by 4 bases and 0 bases, with 15 bases remaining between them. Germline assignment: CDR1 LGHNA and CDR2 YNFKEQ. The CDR3 protein is CASSPSGTSANYGYTF. The CDR3, as DNA: TGTGCCAGCAGCCCTTCCGGGACATCGGCTAACTATGGCTACACCTTC.

V gene TRBV5-1 combines with J gene TRBJ1-1; possible D gene TRBD1, 5 bases. Germline V CDR1 and CDR2: SGHRS, YFSETQ. V shed 0 bases and J shed 6 bases, with 15 bases lying between them. The CDR3 runs to 15 residues. The CDR3: CASSLGGQSASEAFF. As DNA, the CDR3 is TGCGCCAGCAGCTTGGGAGGACAATCGGCGTCTGAAGCTTTCTTT.

The chain links TRBV7-2 to TRBJ2-1, with D maybe TRBD1 (6 bases). The CDR3 has 14 amino acids. Germline CDR1 SGHTA, CDR2 FQGNSA. Deletions cut 3 bases from V and 5 bases from J, with 11 bases between. This CDR3 reads CASSFLPGDNEQFF. The CDR3 DNA is TGTGCCAGCAGCTTTTTACCAGGGGACAATGAGCAGTTCTTC.

This chain uses TRBV29-1 with TRBJ1-4; D unresolved. Per the germline V gene, CDR1 is SQVTM and CDR2 is ANQGSEA. This CDR3 comprises 12 residues. The V end lost 4 bases, the J end lost 7 bases, and 10 bases lay between the germline ends. Here the CDR3 reads CSVGVNGEKLFF. CDR3 bases: TGCAGCGTTGGAGTAAACGGTGAAAAACTGTTTTTT.

This chain joins TRBV18 and TRBJ2-5; 8 bases line up with TRBD2. Germline V CDR1 and CDR2: KGHSH, LQKENI. With 3 bases clipped from V and 2 bases from J, the junction kept 2 bases outside the gene matches. CDR3 size: 14 residues. CDR3 sequence (DNA): TGTGCCAGCTCACCTACTAGCGGACAAGAGACCCAGTACTTC. Residues: CASSPTSGQETQYF.

V usage is TRBV7-9 and J usage is TRBJ2-7, with 9 bases identical to TRBD1. Germline V gene data show CDR1 as SEHNR and CDR2 as FQNEAQ (reference sequence). This CDR3 region has 15 residues. Losses at the gene ends were 1 base for V and 3 bases for J; bases not matched to a gene: 4. The CDR3, as DNA: TGTGCCAGCAGCTTAGAGGGACAGGGAGGCTACGAGCAGTACTTC. As protein: CASSLEGQGGYEQYF.

The chain joins TRBV5-4 to TRBJ2-1, with 7 bases identical to TRBD1. From germline, CDR1 is SGHNT and CDR2 YYREEE (reference sequence). The V segment lost 3 bases and the J segment 2 bases; nucleotides outside the gene matches: 5. This CDR3 is built from 15 residues. CDR3 loop: CASSSSGTAYNEQFF. In nucleotides, the CDR3 is TGTGCCAGCAGCTCGAGTGGGACAGCCTACAATGAGCAGTTCTTC.

The count of this clone is one. The chain employs TRBV7-3 and TRBJ1-1; D possibly corresponds to TRBD1 (6 bases). The V gene lost 1 base and the J gene lost 1 base, with 10 bases spanning the gap. This CDR3 has 15 residues. The germline V gene encodes CDR1 SGHTA and CDR2 FQGTGA. DNA of the CDR3: TGTGCCAGCAGCTTAAAGGGGGACGGGAACACTGAAGCTTTCTTT. Amino acid sequence: CASSLKGDGNTEAFF.

V is TRBV5-5 and J is TRBJ1-6; D gene ambiguous. CDR1 and CDR2 (germline): SGHKS, YYEKEE (reference sequence). V was trimmed by 0 bases and J by 8 bases, leaving 9 bases between them. CDR3 length: 14 residues. CDR3 sequence reads: CASSLVREDSPLHF. As DNA, the CDR3 is TGTGCCAGCAGCTTGGTGCGGGAGGATTCACCCCTCCACTTT.

The chain combines TRBV18 with TRBJ2-3, with TRBD2 matching over 7 bases. The V gene's germline CDR1 is KGHSH and CDR2 LQKENI. The CDR3 covers 15 residues. V was pared by 0 bases and J by 6 bases, with 6 bases of the junction left unmatched. CDR3 DNA: TGTGCCAGCTCACCACCGGCGGGAGCCCCGGATACGCAGTATTTT. This encodes CASSPPAGAPDTQYF. Complete variable domain (other parts from reference TRBV18 and TRBJ2-3): NAGVMQNPRHLVRRRGQEARLRCSPMKGHSHVYWYRQLPEEGLKFMVYLQKENIIDESGMPKERFSAEFPKEGPSILRIQQVVRGDSAAYFCASSPPAGAPDTQYFGPGTRLTVL.

The CDR3 protein is CASSLGRAGGLDGYTF. The CDR3 nucleotides read TGCGCCAGCAGCTTGGGGCGGGCAGGGGGCTTGGATGGCTACACCTTC. The chain links TRBV5-1 to TRBJ1-2; 8 bases line up with TRBD1. Germline-derived CDR1 and CDR2 are SGHRS and YFSETQ. The junction had 10 bases not matched to a gene; V was cut back by 0 bases and J by 6 bases. The length of the CDR3 is 16 residues.

This sequence joins TRBV4-3 and TRBJ1-1; TRBD1 aligns across 7 bases. The CDR3 is made up of 17 amino acids. CDR1 is LGHNA, CDR2 YSLEER, per germline. V gave up 4 bases and J gave up 4 bases; unmatched junction bases: 15. CDR3 DNA: TGCGCCAGCAGCCCCAGGGGGGCCTATAGACGGGGCACTGAAGCTTTCTTT. Translating gives CASSPRGAYRRGTEAFF.

The chain carries TRBV29-1 and TRBJ1-2; D ambiguous. Germline CDR1 reads SQVTM; CDR2 reads ANQGSEA. CDR3 length: 13 amino acids. V lost 4 bases and J 0 bases, leaving 9 bases between the germline ends. CDR3 in amino acids: CSVGEQTNYGYTF. The CDR3 DNA sequence: TGCAGCGTTGGGGAGCAAACTAACTATGGCTACACCTTC.

This clone is a singleton in its sample. The V gene is TRBV27, the J gene TRBJ2-1; 12 bases line up with TRBD2. Germline V gene sequence: CDR1 MNHEY, CDR2 SMNVEV (reference sequence). The ends lost 0 bases at V and 9 bases at J; junction bases unmatched: 6. The CDR3 is made up of 16 amino acids. CDR3 in amino acids: CASSLSRLAGGPEQFF. The CDR3, as DNA: TGTGCCAGCAGTTTATCGCGGCTAGCGGGAGGGCCTGAGCAGTTCTTC.